A selection of T cell receptor beta chains follows, all from one sample in a study of blood T cell repertoires in COVID-19. The method was immunoSEQ multiplex PCR; TCRdb's version includes in-frame clones alone and lacks a portion of them. The sample holds roughly 72,000 clones, around 76% seen once. Sequencing input: peripheral blood. The receptors were gathered from an elderly woman with acute or convalescent COVID-19. CDR3s leave out the opening cysteine and the closing phenylalanine or tryptophan.

CDR3,J,V
ASWNAGHYGYT,TRBJ1-2,TRBV6-5
ASSSHPDRGFTEAF,TRBJ1-1,TRBV7-6
ASSLHRQGRNEQF,TRBJ2-1,TRBV11-2
ASSLKGTRGSGNTIY,TRBJ1-3,TRBV5-4
SVNRLDEQY,TRBJ2-7,TRBV29-1
ASRGDRGRGGGNTIY,TRBJ1-3,TRBV2
ASSLVGSGSSYNEQF,TRBJ2-1,TRBV7-2
ASSQEMGTNNEQF,TRBJ2-1,TRBV4-3
ASSTGQGVTDTQY,TRBJ2-3,TRBV7-2
ASMSLGELF,TRBJ2-2,TRBV3-1/TRBV3-2
ASRRTGGKVYSNQPQH,TRBJ1-5,TRBV21-1
ASSLGQWAGSYNEQF,TRBJ2-1,TRBV5-4
ASGGVGLSGNTIY,TRBJ1-3,TRBV19
ASSHPGRGSSSGANVLT,TRBJ2-6,TRBV7-9
ASSQVTGVNGYT,TRBJ1-2,TRBV4-3
ASSYLGGSSPLH,TRBJ1-6,TRBV6-5
ASSLSGSTDTQY,TRBJ2-3,TRBV28
ASMSQGVSNQPQH,TRBJ1-5,TRBV19
ASSRALAGGPWTGELF,TRBJ2-2,TRBV18
AISESRREQF,TRBJ2-1,TRBV10-3
ASSDQTGDTQY,TRBJ2-3,TRBV6-4
ASSSRKRERVTQY,TRBJ2-5,TRBV7-6
ASSPTGGSSYNEQF,TRBJ2-1,TRBV4-1
ASSTYRGAGYT,TRBJ1-2,TRBV21-1
ASSGTRILEAF,TRBJ1-1,TRBV12-5
ASSLLWQGTEAF,TRBJ1-1,TRBV28
ASSLAGGNWNEQF,TRBJ2-1,TRBV19
ASRDPGTGTDTEAF,TRBJ1-1,TRBV7-9
SASPSGPGYEQY,TRBJ2-7,TRBV20-1
ASSLGPTGLFTDTQY,TRBJ2-3,TRBV7-8
ASSQIDRATNEKLF,TRBJ1-4,TRBV28
ASSLLLPEQY,TRBJ2-7,TRBV28
ASSQEIAKGQGPQPQH,TRBJ1-5,TRBV3-1/TRBV3-2
ASSPLSGTANSPLH,TRBJ1-6,TRBV14
ASSIRKRKDTEAF,TRBJ1-1,TRBV19
ASSTPKVENEQF,TRBJ2-1,TRBV7-9
ASSGHYEQY,TRBJ2-7,TRBV5-1
ASSLGVRGEQY,TRBJ2-7,TRBV7-9
ASSPKVRGYEQY,TRBJ2-7,TRBV18
AISESTAGATYNEQF,TRBJ2-1,TRBV10-3
ASSPREGGLWETQY,TRBJ2-5,TRBV11-2
ASSVGDSGRYEQY,TRBJ2-7,TRBV9
AIGREQNTGELF,TRBJ2-2,TRBV10-3
ASSPPEGNEQF,TRBJ2-1,TRBV7-9
ASSLQTGLNQPQH,TRBJ1-5,TRBV28
ASSPGLAGLTSSYNEQF,TRBJ2-1,TRBV12-1
ASSPGADTDTQY,TRBJ2-3,TRBV5-4
ASSSPTLALGNQPQH,TRBJ1-5,TRBV19
ASRGQKNTEAF,TRBJ1-1,TRBV9
ASSLVLTSGHVPDTQY,TRBJ2-3,TRBV7-2
ATSGFAAGGTDTQY,TRBJ2-3,TRBV24-1
ASSSRGWRERNTGELF,TRBJ2-2,TRBV7-9
ASSFVAGSEAF,TRBJ1-1,TRBV12-3/TRBV12-4
ASSARLAGTDTQY,TRBJ2-3,TRBV2
ATSDANRGEQY,TRBJ2-7,TRBV24-1
ASSLSSGLYNEQF,TRBJ2-1,TRBV7-3
AWDGRGNEQF,TRBJ2-1,TRBV30
ASSGGSNSPLH,TRBJ1-6,TRBV7-9
ASSATGVAGELF,TRBJ2-2,TRBV25-1